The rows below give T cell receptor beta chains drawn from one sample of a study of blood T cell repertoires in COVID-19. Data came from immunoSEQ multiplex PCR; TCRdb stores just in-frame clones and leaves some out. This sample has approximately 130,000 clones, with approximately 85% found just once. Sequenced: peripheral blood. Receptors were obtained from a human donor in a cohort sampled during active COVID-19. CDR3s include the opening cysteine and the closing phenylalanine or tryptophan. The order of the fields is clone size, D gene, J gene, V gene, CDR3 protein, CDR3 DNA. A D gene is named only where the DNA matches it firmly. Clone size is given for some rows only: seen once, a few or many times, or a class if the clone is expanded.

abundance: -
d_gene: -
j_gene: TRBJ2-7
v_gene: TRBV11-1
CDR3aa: CASSATGFEQYF
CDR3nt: TGTGCCAGCAGCGCAACAGGGTTCGAGCAGTACTTC

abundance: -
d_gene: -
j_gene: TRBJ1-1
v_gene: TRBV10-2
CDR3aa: CASSEGDSAFF
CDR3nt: TGCGCCAGCAGTGAGGGGGACTCAGCTTTCTTT

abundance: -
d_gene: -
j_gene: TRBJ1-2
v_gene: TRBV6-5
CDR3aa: CASSLGRDYGYTF
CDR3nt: TGTGCCAGCAGTCTCGGACGGGATTATGGCTACACCTTC

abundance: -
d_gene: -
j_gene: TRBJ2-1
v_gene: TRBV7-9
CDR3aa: CASSPEGVDYNEQFF
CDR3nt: TGTGCCAGCAGCCCCGAAGGGGTGGACTACAATGAGCAGTTCTTC

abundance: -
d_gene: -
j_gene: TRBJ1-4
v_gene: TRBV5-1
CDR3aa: CASSFGGPGNEKLFF
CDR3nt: TGCGCCAGCAGCTTCGGGGGTCCGGGTAATGAAAAACTGTTTTTT

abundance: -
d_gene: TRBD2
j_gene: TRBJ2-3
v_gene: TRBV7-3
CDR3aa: CASSEPGLKYF
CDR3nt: TGTGCCAGCAGCGAACCGGGACTAAAGTATTTT

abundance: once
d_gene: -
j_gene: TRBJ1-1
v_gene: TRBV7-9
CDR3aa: CASSIKGETEAFF
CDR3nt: TGTGCCAGCAGCATTAAAGGGGAAACTGAAGCTTTCTTT

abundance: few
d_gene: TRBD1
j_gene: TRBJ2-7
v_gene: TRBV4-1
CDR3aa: CASSQAETGGSSYEQYF
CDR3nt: TGCGCCAGCAGCCAAGCCGAGACAGGGGGCAGCTCCTACGAGCAGTACTTC

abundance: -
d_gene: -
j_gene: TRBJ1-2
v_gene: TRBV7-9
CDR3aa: CASSLFGEGGYGYTF
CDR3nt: TGTGCCAGCAGCTTATTTGGGGAGGGGGGCTATGGCTACACCTTC

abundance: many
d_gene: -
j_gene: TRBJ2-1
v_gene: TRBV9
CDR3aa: CASSVVPGEGAEQFF
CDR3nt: TGTGCCAGCAGCGTAGTACCAGGGGAAGGCGCTGAGCAGTTCTTC

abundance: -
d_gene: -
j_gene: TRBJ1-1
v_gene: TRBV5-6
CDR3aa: CASSYRDTNTEAFF
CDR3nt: TGTGCCAGCAGCTACCGGGACACGAACACTGAAGCTTTCTTT

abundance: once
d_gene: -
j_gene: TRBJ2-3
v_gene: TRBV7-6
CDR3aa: CASSVTGSSGDTQYF
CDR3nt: TGTGCCAGCAGCGTCACGGGGTCCTCTGGGGATACGCAGTATTTT

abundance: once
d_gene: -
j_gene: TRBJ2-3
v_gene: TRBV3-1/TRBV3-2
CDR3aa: CASSPGGGRPDTQYF
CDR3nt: TGTGCCAGCAGCCCCGGCGGGGGCCGACCTGATACGCAGTATTTT

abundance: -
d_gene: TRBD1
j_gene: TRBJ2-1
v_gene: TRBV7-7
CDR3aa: CASSPGTGGGNEQFF
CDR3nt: TGTGCCAGCAGCCCCGGGACAGGGGGCGGAAATGAGCAGTTCTTC

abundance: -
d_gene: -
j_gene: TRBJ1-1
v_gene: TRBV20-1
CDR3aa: CSLSTNTEAFF
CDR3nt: TGCAGTCTTAGCACGAACACTGAAGCTTTCTTT

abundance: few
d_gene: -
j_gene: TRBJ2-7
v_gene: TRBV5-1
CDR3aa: CASSLRVGSYEQYF
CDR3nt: TGCGCCAGCAGCTTGCGGGTGGGCTCCTACGAGCAGTACTTC

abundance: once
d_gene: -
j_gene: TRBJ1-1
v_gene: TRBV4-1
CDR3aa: CASSQLINTEAFF
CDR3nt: TGCGCCAGCAGCCAACTAATAAACACTGAAGCTTTCTTT

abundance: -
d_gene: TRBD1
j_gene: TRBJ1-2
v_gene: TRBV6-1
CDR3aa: CASSEAGTGGQGYTF
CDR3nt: TGTGCCAGCAGTGAAGCCGGGACAGGGGGACAGGGCTACACCTTC

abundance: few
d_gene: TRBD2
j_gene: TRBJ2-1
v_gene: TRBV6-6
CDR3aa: CASSPLAGGLGGEQFF
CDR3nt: TGTGCCAGCAGTCCTCTAGCGGGGGGGCTGGGTGGTGAGCAGTTCTTC

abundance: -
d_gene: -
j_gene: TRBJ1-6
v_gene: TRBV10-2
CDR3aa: CASSGRGDSPLHF
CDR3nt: TGCGCCAGCAGTGGAAGGGGTGATTCACCCCTCCACTTT

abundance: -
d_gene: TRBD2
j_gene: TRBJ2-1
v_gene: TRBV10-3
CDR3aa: CAIREKSGGYSYNEQFF
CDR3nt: TGTGCCATCAGGGAAAAGAGCGGGGGATACTCCTACAATGAGCAGTTCTTC

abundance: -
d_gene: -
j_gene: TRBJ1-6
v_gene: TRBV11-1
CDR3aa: CASSSAGNSPLHF
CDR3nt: TGTGCCAGCAGCTCCGCGGGGAATTCACCCCTCCACTTT

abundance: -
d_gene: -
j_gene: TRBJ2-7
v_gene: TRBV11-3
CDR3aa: CASSLNVGAPPYF
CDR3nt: TGTGCCAGCAGCCTCAACGTGGGGGCCCCGCCGTACTTC

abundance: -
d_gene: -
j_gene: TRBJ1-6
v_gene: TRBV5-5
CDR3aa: CASRLTVSNSPLHF
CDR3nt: TGTGCCAGCAGGCTGACAGTTTCCAATTCACCCCTCCACTTT

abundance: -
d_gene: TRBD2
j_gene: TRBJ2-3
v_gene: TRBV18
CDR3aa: CASSPLRLAGSTDTQYF
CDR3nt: TGTGCCAGCTCGCCCCTCCGACTAGCGGGTAGCACAGATACGCAGTATTTT

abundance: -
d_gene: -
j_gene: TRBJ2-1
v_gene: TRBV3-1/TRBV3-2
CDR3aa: CASSQEEWGARLIPLIF
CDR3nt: TGTGCCAGCAGCCAAGAGGAGTGGGGCGCCCGGCTAATTCCTCTGATCTTC

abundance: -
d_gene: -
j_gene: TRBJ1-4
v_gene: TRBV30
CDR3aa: CAWSPPGHQVEKLFF
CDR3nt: TGTGCCTGGAGCCCCCCCGGACACCAAGTTGAAAAACTGTTTTTT

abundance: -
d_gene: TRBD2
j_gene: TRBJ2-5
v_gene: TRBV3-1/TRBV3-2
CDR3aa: CASSQGAGGLRETQYF
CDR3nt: TGTGCCAGCAGCCAAGGCGCGGGGGGGTTGCGGGAGACCCAGTACTTC

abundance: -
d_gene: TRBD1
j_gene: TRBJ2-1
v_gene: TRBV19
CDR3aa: CASRIQGSGYGEQFF
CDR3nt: TGTGCCAGTAGGATACAGGGGAGCGGTTACGGTGAGCAGTTCTTC

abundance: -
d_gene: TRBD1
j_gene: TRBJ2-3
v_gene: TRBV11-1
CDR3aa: CASSRRTGSGTQYF
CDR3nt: TGTGCCAGCAGCCGTCGGACAGGGTCCGGCACGCAGTATTTT

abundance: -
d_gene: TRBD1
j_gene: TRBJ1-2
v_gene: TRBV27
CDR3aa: CASSFVHRQGRYGYTF
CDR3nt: TGTGCCAGCAGTTTCGTCCACCGACAGGGTCGCTATGGCTACACCTTC

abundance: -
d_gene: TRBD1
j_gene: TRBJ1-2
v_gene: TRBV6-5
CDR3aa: CASSLDRNYGYTF
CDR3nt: TGTGCCAGCAGCCTGGACAGGAACTATGGCTACACCTTC

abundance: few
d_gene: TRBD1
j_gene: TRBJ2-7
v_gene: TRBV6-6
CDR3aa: CASSPLPGTATSYEQYF
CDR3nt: TGTGCCAGCAGTCCTCTACCCGGGACAGCGACATCCTACGAGCAGTACTTC

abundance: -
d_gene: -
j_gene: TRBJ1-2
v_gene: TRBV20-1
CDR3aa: CSARPGYGYTF
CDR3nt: TGCAGTGCTAGGCCGGGGTATGGCTACACCTTC

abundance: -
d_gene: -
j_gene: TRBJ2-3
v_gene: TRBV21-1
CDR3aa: CASSKDGRSSTDTQYF
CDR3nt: TGTGCCAGCAGCAAAGATGGCAGATCTAGCACAGATACGCAGTATTTT

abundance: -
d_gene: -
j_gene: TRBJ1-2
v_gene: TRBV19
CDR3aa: CASSLRGGGYTF
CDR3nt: TGTGCCAGTAGTTTACGAGGCGGTGGCTACACCTTC

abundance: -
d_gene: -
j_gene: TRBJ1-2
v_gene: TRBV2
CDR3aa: CASSEARGRVFYGYTF
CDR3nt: TGTGCCAGCAGTGAAGCGCGGGGTCGGGTTTTCTATGGCTACACCTTC

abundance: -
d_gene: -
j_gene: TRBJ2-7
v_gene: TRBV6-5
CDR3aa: CASSPTLGAYEQYF
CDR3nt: TGTGCCAGCAGTCCCACACTGGGAGCCTACGAGCAGTACTTC

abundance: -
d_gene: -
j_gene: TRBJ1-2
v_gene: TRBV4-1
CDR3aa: CASSQDEAGFGYTF
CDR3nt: TGCGCCAGCAGCCAAGATGAGGCAGGGTTCGGCTACACCTTC

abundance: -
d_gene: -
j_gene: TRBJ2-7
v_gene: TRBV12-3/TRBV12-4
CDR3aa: CASSLREFNEQYF
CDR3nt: TGTGCCAGCAGTTTGAGGGAGTTCAACGAGCAGTACTTC

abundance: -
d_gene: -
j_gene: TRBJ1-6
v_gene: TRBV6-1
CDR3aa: CASSEDRLDPNSPLHF
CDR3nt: TGTGCCAGCAGTGAAGACCGATTAGATCCAAATTCACCCCTCCACTTT

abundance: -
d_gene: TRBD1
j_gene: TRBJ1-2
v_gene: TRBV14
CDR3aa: CASSRGQDGYTF
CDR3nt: TGTGCCAGCAGCCGAGGACAGGATGGCTACACCTTC

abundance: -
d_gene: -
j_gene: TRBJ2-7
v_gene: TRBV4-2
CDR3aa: CASSLNSYEQYF
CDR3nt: TGTGCCAGCAGCCTCAACTCCTACGAGCAGTACTTC

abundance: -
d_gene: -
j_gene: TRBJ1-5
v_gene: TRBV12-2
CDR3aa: CASRLALPRGGDQPQHF
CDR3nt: TGTGCAAGTCGCTTAGCGCTTCCGAGAGGGGGTGATCAGCCCCAGCATTTT

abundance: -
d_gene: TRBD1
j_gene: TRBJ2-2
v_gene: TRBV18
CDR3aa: CASSPLTGANTGELFF
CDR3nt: TGTGCCAGCTCACCACTCACAGGGGCTAACACCGGGGAGCTGTTTTTT

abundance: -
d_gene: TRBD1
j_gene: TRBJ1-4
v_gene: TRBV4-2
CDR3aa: CASSQAGGAAANEKLFF
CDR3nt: TGTGCCAGCAGCCAGGCAGGGGGCGCAGCTGCTAATGAAAAACTGTTTTTT

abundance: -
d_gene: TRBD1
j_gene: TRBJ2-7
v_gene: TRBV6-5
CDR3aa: CATYLDRGRVYEQYF
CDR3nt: TGTGCCACATACTTAGACAGGGGAAGGGTCTACGAGCAGTACTTC

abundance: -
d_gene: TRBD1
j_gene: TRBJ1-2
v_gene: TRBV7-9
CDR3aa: CASSSQGAQFNYGYTF
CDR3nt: TGTGCCAGCAGCTCTCAGGGGGCTCAGTTTAACTATGGCTACACCTTC

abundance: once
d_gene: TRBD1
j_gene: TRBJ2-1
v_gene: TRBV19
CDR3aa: CATEPTGTGYNEQFF
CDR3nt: TGTGCCACCGAACCTACAGGGACAGGTTACAATGAGCAGTTCTTC

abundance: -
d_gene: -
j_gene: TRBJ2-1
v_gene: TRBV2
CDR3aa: CASSDRRGYNEQFF
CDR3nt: TGTGCCAGCAGTGACAGAAGGGGATACAATGAGCAGTTCTTC

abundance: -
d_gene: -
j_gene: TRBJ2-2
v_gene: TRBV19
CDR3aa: CASSINRVSAGELFF
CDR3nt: TGTGCCAGTAGTATAAACAGGGTTTCGGCCGGGGAGCTGTTTTTT

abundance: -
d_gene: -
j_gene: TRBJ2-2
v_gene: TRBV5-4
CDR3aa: CASSLAADLTGELFF
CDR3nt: TGTGCCAGCAGCTTGGCCGCGGATCTCACCGGGGAGCTGTTTTTT

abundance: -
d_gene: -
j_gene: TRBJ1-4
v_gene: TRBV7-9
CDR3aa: CASSSLPTGGNEKLFF
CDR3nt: TGTGCCAGCAGCTCATTACCGACAGGAGGCAATGAAAAACTGTTTTTT

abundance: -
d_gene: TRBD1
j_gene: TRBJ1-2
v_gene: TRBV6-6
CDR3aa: CASRDTGTGDYGYTF
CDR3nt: TGTGCCAGCAGAGACACCGGCACAGGGGACTATGGCTACACCTTC

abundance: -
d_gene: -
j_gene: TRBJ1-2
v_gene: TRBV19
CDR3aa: CASSLWGSPGKGYTF
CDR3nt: TGTGCCAGTAGTCTCTGGGGCAGCCCCGGCAAAGGCTACACCTTC